The 23 T cell receptor beta chains below all came from one sample that was sequenced in a study of shared clonotypes between healthy human individuals. The assay was immunoSEQ multiplex PCR, and TCRdb's table has in-frame clones only and misses some. The sample yields fewer than 600,000 clones, around 77% seen once. Material: PBMCs. The receptors were sampled from a woman aged 40 to 50 in good health. Some clones in this sample may be carry-over from other donors' samples.

The chain joins TRBV9 to TRBJ1-1; D call uncertain. Per germline, CDR1 SGDLS and CDR2 YYNGEE. The CDR3 loop spans 14 amino acids. Trimming stripped 4 bases from V and 12 bases from J, with 22 bases between. CDR3 sequence reads: CASSPPRTPSGPFF. CDR3 coding DNA: TGTGCCAGCAGCCCTCCCCGAACACCTTCCGGACCTTTCTTT. The entire variable domain, with the rest obtained from reference TRBV9 and TRBJ1-1, is as follows: DSGVTQTPKHLITATGQRVTLRCSPRSGDLSVYWYQQSLDQGLQFLIQYYNGEERAKGNILERFSAQQFPDLHSELNLSSLELGDSALYFCASSPPRTPSGPFFGQGTRLTVV.

This rearrangement joins TRBV19 to TRBJ2-1, with TRBD1 as a possible D gene (6 bases). The germline V gene encodes CDR1 LNHDA and CDR2 SQIVND (reference sequence). V lost 5 bases to trimming and J lost 6 bases, with 17 bases between them. CDR3 length equals 15 residues. The CDR3 coding sequence is TGTGCCAGTAGTGAACAGGTGTCCAGGGGCAATGAGCAGTTCTTC. Translating gives CASSEQVSRGNEQFF.

The chain carries TRBV6-6 and TRBJ1-2; 8 positions agree with TRBD1. CDR3 length: 13 amino acids. Per germline, CDR1 MNHNY and CDR2 SVGAGI (reference sequence). Trimming removed 8 bases from V and 3 bases from J; junction bases left unmatched: 5. CDR3 in DNA: TGTGCCAGCCGACCGGACAGGGACTATGGCTACACCTTC. Amino acids: CASRPDRDYGYTF.

Notes on this clone: Given a far larger clone just one base away, this is likely a sequencing read error. The CDR3 loop reads CSVAGAGTANYGYSF. Written as DNA, the CDR3 is TGCAGCGTTGCTGGGGCGGGCACAGCTAACTATGGCTACAGCTTC. The chain uses TRBV29-1 and TRBJ1-2; weak D call: TRBD1 (5 bases). Per the germline V gene, CDR1 is SQVTM and CDR2 is ANQGSEA. The CDR3 length is 15 residues.

This chain joins TRBV10-3 and TRBJ1-2, with TRBD1 as a possible D gene (5 bases). The germline V gene encodes CDR1 ENHRY and CDR2 SYGVKD. CDR3 length: 13 amino acids. V gave up 8 bases and J gave up 8 bases, with 18 bases separating them. Written as DNA, the CDR3 is TGTGCCATCCACCCGGGTAGGAGGGGAGGCTACACCTTC. This codes for CAIHPGRRGGYTF.

This clone appeared many times. The J gene is TRBJ2-7, the V gene TRBV18, with TRBD2 identical over 7 bases. Germline assignment: CDR1 KGHSH and CDR2 LQKENI. V was clipped by 1 base and J by 6 bases; unmatched bases: 9. The CDR3 sequence is 15 residues long. CDR3 bases: TGTGCCAGCTCACCACGCGTGGGAGGCGGGGGCGAGCAGTACTTC. Translation gives CASSPRVGGGGEQYF. The full variable domain, with the rest looked up from reference TRBV18 and TRBJ2-7, is NAGVMQNPRHLVRRRGQEARLRCSPMKGHSHVYWYRQLPEEGLKFMVYLQKENIIDESGMPKERFSAEFPKEGPSILRIQQVVRGDSAAYFCASSPRVGGGGEQYFGPGTRLTVT.

The rearrangement uses TRBV28 and TRBJ2-7, with 8 bases lining up with TRBD2. Germline V gene sequence: CDR1 MDHEN, CDR2 SYDVKM. This CDR3 is 13 amino acids long. Unmatched junction bases numbered 8, after V lost 11 bases and J lost 2 bases. Here the CDR3 reads CASRGGLAYEQYF. CDR3 DNA: TGTGCCTCGCGAGGGGGACTAGCCTACGAGCAGTACTTC.

The V and J genes are TRBV10-3 and TRBJ1-5, with D hard to call. The V end was cut by 7 bases, the J end by 4 bases, with 8 bases between. Germline V lookup: CDR1 ENHRY, CDR2 SYGVKD. The CDR3 totals 12 residues. This CDR3 reads CAITDGNQPQHF. The CDR3 region has the DNA TGTGCCATCACGGACGGAAATCAGCCCCAGCATTTT.

This clone was detected only once. One end of the junction is discordant with germline, which a read error may explain. Other DNA variants within this sample encode the same CDR3. The CDR3 region has the DNA TGTGCCAGCAGCGTGGGCCTACTGGGGCCCCAGCACTTT. This translates into CASSVGLLGPQHF. The chain joins TRBV5-6 to TRBJ1-5; tentatively, D is TRBD1 (5 bases). CDR1 and CDR2 from the germline V gene are SGHDT and YYEEEE. The CDR3 consists of 13 residues.

The chain employs TRBV7-2 and TRBJ1-4; maybe TRBD1 (6 bases). This CDR3 contains 17 residues. Per germline, CDR1 SGHTA and CDR2 FQGNSA. The V and J ends lost 2 bases and 3 bases respectively, with 16 bases between them. CDR3: CASSLWPRGSPNEKLFF. The CDR3 nucleotides read TGTGCCAGCAGCTTATGGCCCAGGGGCTCCCCTAATGAAAAACTGTTTTTT.

This clone came up a few times. This rearrangement joins TRBV18 to TRBJ1-1, with D perhaps TRBD1 (5 bases). Germline V gene sequence: CDR1 KGHSH, CDR2 LQKENI. The CDR3 has 14 residues. V was clipped by 5 bases and J by 3 bases, with 13 bases between them. CDR3: CASSESREDTEAFF. The CDR3, as DNA: TGTGCCAGCTCAGAGTCCAGGGAGGACACTGAAGCTTTCTTT.

The rearrangement uses TRBV27 and TRBJ2-2; 7 bases match TRBD1. After removal of 1 base from V and 1 base from J, the junction contained 15 bases not matched to a gene. There are 20 residues in the CDR3. Germline values: CDR1 MNHEY, CDR2 SMNVEV (reference sequence). CDR3 DNA sequence: TGTGCCAGCAGTTTATATGGCCGGGGACAGACCCCAGAGAACACCGGGGAGCTGTTTTTT. The encoded protein is CASSLYGRGQTPENTGELFF.

V and J are TRBV5-4 and TRBJ2-7; TRBD1 agrees at 8 bases. The V segment lost 4 bases and the J segment 0 bases; nucleotides outside the gene matches: 6. The CDR3 consists of 15 residues. The V gene's germline CDR1 is SGHNT and CDR2 YYREEE (reference sequence). This CDR3 reads CASSAGQGSSYEQYF. The CDR3 DNA follows: TGTGCCAGCAGCGCCGGACAGGGCAGCTCCTACGAGCAGTACTTC.

This clone was detected only once. At the DNA level, this CDR3 is encoded by other sequences in the same sample as well. The chain couples TRBV18 to TRBJ1-4; D unclear. The germline V gene encodes CDR1 KGHSH and CDR2 LQKENI. V shed 3 bases and J shed 2 bases, with 4 bases lying between them. This CDR3 spans 13 amino acids. CDR3 in DNA: TGTGCCAGCTCACCGGGGACTAATGAAAAACTGTTTTTT. Amino acid sequence: CASSPGTNEKLFF.

As to this clone: One base separates it from a far larger clone, so it is likely a read error. Distinct nucleotide sequences in the sample also encode this CDR3. The chain carries TRBV2 and TRBJ2-1; no firm D call. The CDR3 length is 13 residues. Trimming cost V 1 base and J 4 bases, with 5 bases left between them. CDR1 and CDR2 (germline): SNHLY, FYNNEI. CDR3 nucleotides: TGTGCCAGCAGTGAAGGGGGTTACAATGAGCAGTTCTTC. Its protein product is CASSEGGYNEQFF.

The CDR3 DNA reads TGTGCCAGCAGCTTAAACGCGGGGACTAGCGGTACGGGGCAGTACTTC. It is translated as CASSLNAGTSGTGQYF. J is TRBJ2-7 and V is TRBV7-3, with 11 bases aligning to TRBD2. V gave up 1 base and J gave up 9 bases; unmatched junction bases: 11. Germline lookup yields CDR1 SGHTA and CDR2 FQGTGA. CDR3 length: 16 residues.

This clone was seen a few times. V gene TRBV19 combines with J gene TRBJ1-3; possible D gene TRBD1, 5 bases. Between the trimmed V and J ends, which lost 5 bases and 4 bases, there was a span of 18 bases. Germline V lookup: CDR1 LNHDA, CDR2 SQIVND (reference sequence). The length of the CDR3 is 16 residues. The chain's CDR3 is CASSVSRGSLGNTIYF. The CDR3 coding sequence is TGTGCCAGTAGTGTTTCGAGGGGCAGCCTCGGAAACACCATATATTTT.

This clone was counted once. The chain couples TRBV4-1 to TRBJ1-5, with D possibly TRBD1 on 5 matching bases. Germline lookup yields CDR1 MGHRA and CDR2 YSYEKL. V lost 0 bases and J 7 bases, leaving 22 bases between the germline ends. This CDR3 spans 18 amino acids. The CDR3 reads CASSQDPALGGRGQPQHF. CDR3 coding DNA: TGCGCCAGCAGCCAAGATCCTGCCCTGGGGGGTCGGGGACAGCCCCAGCATTTT.

This CDR3 reads CASSLNGGRETQYF. The CDR3 nucleotides read TGTGCCAGCAGCTTAAACGGCGGGAGGGAGACCCAGTACTTC. The chain carries TRBV7-3 and TRBJ2-5; 8 nucleotides line up with TRBD2. The junction had 3 bases not matched to a gene; V was cut back by 1 base and J by 5 bases. The germline V gene encodes CDR1 SGHTA and CDR2 FQGTGA. This CDR3 is 14 amino acids long.

The chain uses TRBV4-2 and TRBJ2-2; D not resolved. Germline-derived CDR1 and CDR2 are LGHNA and YNFKEQ. The V and J ends lost 0 bases and 0 bases respectively, with 8 bases between them. This CDR3 is built from 16 residues. The CDR3 reads CASSQEVGSNTGELFF. The DNA of the CDR3 is TGTGCCAGCAGCCAAGAAGTGGGGTCGAACACCGGGGAGCTGTTTTTT.

This clone occurred a few times. The rearrangement links TRBV30 to TRBJ2-5, with TRBD1 as a possible D gene (8 bases). V lost 1 base and J 5 bases, leaving 20 bases between the germline ends. Germline V gene sequence: CDR1 GTSNPN, CDR2 SVGIG (reference sequence). This CDR3 region has 16 residues. The CDR3 DNA follows: TGTGCCTGGAGTGCTGGACAGGGAGGGGTTTGGGAGACCCAGTACTTC. Encoded protein: CAWSAGQGGVWETQYF. Full variable domain (missing parts from reference TRBV30 and TRBJ2-5): SQTIHQWPATLVQPVGSPLSLECTVEGTSNPNLYWYRQAAGRGLQLLFYSVGIGQISSEVPQNLSASRPQDRQFILSSKKLLLSDSGFYLCAWSAGQGGVWETQYFGPGTRLLVL.

This clone was seen a handful of times. The rearrangement links TRBV6-6 to TRBJ1-1; TRBD1 aligns across 8 bases. CDR1 is MNHNY, CDR2 SVGAGI, per germline (reference sequence). V shed 5 bases and J 4 bases; nucleotides not matched to a gene: 9. This CDR3 contains 15 residues. In DNA, the CDR3 is TGTGCCAGCAGTCAGGGGGCGCGTCGAGGCACTGAAGCTTTCTTT. Its translation is CASSQGARRGTEAFF.

The chain is built from TRBV7-2 and TRBJ1-3; the D is unclear. Germline V gene data show CDR1 as SGHTA and CDR2 as FQGNSA. This CDR3 spans 16 amino acids. V lost 3 bases and J 5 bases, leaving 17 bases between the germline ends. The CDR3 region has the DNA TGTGCCAGCAGCTTTTTCCTTTCCGGCGCGAGAAACACCATATATTTT. Its translation is CASSFFLSGARNTIYF.